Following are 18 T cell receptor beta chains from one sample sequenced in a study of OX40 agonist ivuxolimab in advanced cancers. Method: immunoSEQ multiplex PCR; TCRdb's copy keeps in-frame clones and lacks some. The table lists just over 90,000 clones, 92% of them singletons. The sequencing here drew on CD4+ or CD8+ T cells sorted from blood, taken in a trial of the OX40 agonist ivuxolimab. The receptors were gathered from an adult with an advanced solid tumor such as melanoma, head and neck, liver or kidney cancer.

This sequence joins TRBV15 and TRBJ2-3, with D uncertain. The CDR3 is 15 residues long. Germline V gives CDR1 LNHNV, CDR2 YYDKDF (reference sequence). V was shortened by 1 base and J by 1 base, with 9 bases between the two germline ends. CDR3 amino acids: CATSRVGRGTDTQYF. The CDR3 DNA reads TGTGCCACCAGCAGAGTAGGTCGGGGCACAGATACGCAGTATTTT.

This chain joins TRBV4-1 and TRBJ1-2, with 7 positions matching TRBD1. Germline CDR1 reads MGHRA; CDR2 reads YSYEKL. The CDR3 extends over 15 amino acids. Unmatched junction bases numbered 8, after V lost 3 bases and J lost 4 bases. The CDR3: CASSQLGGEGYGYTF. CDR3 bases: TGCGCCAGCAGCCAGTTAGGGGGCGAGGGCTATGGCTACACCTTC.

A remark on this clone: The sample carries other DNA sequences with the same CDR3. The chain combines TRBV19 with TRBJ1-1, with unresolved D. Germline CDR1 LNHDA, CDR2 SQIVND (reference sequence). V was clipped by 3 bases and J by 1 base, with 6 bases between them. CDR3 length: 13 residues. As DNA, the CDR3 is TGTGCCAGTAGTATTTCGGGGAACACTGAAGCTTTCTTT. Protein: CASSISGNTEAFF.

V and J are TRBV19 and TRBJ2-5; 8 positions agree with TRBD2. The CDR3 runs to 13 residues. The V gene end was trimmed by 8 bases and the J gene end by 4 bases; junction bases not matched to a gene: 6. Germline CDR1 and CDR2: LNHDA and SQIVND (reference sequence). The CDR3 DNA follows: TGTGCCAGTCGCCGGGAGGGGGGAGAGACCCAGTACTTC. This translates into CASRREGGETQYF.

CDR3 DNA: TGTGCCAGTAGTGCTATACAGGGTTTGGATGAGCAGTTCTTC. Protein sequence: CASSAIQGLDEQFF. The chain couples TRBV19 to TRBJ2-1; D is possibly TRBD1 (6 bases). Germline CDR1 LNHDA, CDR2 SQIVND (reference sequence). The CDR3 length is 14 residues. The V end was cut by 5 bases, the J end by 8 bases, with 16 bases between.

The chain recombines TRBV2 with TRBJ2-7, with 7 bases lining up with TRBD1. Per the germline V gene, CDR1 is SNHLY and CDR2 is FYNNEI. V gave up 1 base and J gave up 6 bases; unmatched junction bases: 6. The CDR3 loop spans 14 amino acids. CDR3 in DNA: TGTGCCAGCAGTGAAGTAGACAGGGCGGGCGAGCAGTACTTC. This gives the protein CASSEVDRAGEQYF. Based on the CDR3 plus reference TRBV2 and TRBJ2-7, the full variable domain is EPEVTQTPSHQVTQMGQEVILRCVPISNHLYFYWYRQILGQKVEFLVSFYNNEISEKSEIFDDQFSVERPDGSNFTLKIRSTKLEDSAMYFCASSEVDRAGEQYFGPGTRLTVT.

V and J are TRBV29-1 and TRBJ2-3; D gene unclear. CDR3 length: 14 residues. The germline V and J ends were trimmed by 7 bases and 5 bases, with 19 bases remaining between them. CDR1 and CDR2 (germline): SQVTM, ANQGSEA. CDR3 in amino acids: CSAEGLGFVDTQYF. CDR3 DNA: TGCAGCGCCGAAGGTCTGGGGTTCGTAGATACGCAGTATTTT.

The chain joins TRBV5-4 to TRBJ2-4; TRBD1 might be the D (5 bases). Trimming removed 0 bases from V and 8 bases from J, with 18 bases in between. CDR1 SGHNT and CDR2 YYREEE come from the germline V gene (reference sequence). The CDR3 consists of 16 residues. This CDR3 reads CASSLAAGIRSDIQYF. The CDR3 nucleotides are TGTGCCAGCAGCTTGGCGGCAGGGATAAGATCGGACATTCAGTACTTC.

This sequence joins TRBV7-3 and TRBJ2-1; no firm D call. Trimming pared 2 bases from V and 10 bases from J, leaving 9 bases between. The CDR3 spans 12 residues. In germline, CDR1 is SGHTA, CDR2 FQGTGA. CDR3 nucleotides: TGTGCCAGCAGCTTAGTAATGGGAGAGCAGTTCTTC. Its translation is CASSLVMGEQFF.

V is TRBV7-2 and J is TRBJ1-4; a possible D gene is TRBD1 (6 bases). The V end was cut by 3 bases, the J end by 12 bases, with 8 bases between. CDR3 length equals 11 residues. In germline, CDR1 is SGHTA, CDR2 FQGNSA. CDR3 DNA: TGTGCCAGCAGCTTCAGGGGACAACTGTTTTTT. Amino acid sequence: CASSFRGQLFF.

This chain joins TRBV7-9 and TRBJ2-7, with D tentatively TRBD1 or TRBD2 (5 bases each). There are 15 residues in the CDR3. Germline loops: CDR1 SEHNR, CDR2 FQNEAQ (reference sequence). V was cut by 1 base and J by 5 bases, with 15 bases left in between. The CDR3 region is CASSLDVRDVHEQYF. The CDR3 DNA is TGTGCCAGCAGCTTAGATGTCAGGGACGTCCACGAGCAGTACTTC.

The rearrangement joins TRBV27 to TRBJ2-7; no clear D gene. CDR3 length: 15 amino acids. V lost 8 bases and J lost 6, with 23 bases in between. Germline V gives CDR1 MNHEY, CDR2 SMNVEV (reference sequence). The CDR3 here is CASRPVELRGSEQYF. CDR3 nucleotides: TGTGCCAGCCGCCCGGTAGAGCTGCGAGGCTCCGAGCAGTACTTC.

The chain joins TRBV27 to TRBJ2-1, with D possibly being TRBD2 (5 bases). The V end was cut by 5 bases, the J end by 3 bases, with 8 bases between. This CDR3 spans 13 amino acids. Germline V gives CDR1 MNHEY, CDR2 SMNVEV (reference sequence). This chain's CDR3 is CASSPGLYNEQFF. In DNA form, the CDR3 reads TGTGCCAGCAGTCCCGGACTCTACAATGAGCAGTTCTTC.

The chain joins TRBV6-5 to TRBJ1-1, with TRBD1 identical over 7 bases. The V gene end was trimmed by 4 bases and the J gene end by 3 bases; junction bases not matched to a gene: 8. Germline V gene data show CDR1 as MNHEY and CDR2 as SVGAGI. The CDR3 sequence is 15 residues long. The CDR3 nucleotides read TGTGCCAGCAGTTCCTTTCGGACAGGCGACACTGAAGCTTTCTTT. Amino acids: CASSSFRTGDTEAFF.

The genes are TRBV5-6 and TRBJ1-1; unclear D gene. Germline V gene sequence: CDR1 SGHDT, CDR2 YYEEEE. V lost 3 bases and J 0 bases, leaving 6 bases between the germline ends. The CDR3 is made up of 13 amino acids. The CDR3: CASSSLMNTEAFF. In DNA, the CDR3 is TGTGCCAGCAGCTCTCTAATGAACACTGAAGCTTTCTTT. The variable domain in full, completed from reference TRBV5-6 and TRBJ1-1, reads DAGVTQSPTHLIKTRGQQVTLRCSPKSGHDTVSWYQQALGQGPQFIFQYYEEEERQRGNFPDRFSGHQFPNYSSELNVNALLLGDSALYLCASSSLMNTEAFFGQGTRLTVV.

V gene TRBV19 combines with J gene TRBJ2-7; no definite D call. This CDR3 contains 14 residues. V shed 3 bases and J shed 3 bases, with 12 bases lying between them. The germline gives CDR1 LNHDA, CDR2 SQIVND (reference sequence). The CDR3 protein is CASSMRQVDYEQYF. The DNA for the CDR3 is TGTGCCAGTAGTATGAGGCAGGTGGACTACGAGCAGTACTTC.

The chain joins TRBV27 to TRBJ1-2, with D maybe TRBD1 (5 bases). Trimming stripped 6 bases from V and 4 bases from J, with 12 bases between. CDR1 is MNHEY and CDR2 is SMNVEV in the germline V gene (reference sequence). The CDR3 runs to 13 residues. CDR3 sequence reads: CASSGGPIYGYTF. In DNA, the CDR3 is TGTGCCAGCAGCGGGGGACCGATCTATGGCTACACCTTC.

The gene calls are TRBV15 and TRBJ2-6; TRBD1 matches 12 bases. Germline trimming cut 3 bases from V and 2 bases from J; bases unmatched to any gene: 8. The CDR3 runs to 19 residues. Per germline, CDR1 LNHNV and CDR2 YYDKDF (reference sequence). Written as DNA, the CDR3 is TGTGCCACCAGCAGTCTTCGGGACAGGGGGCAGACTGGGGCCAACGTCCTGACTTTC. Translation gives CATSSLRDRGQTGANVLTF.